The 12 T cell receptor beta chains listed next were all sequenced from one sample in a study of tumor and adjacent non-tumor tissue in lung cancer. A modified ARM-PCR protocol with three rounds of nested PCR amplified TCRbeta. TCRdb reprocessed the multiplex PCR reads with MiXCR, giving one entry per CDR3 protein. The sample has 200,000 to 250,000 distinct CDR3 sequences, 60% to 75% seen once. This sample's RNA came from whole unsorted tissue. Material: lung tumor tissue. These TCRs come from a man aged 55 to 69 with non-small cell lung cancer.

This clonotype was recorded once. A much larger clone is a single base away; this may be a read error. The chain links TRBV4-3 to TRBJ2-7; the match to TRBD2 covers 10 bases. The germline V gene has CDR1 LGHNA and CDR2 YSLEER. The CDR3 loop spans 15 amino acids. The CDR3, as DNA: TGCGCCAGCGGCCAAGACCGGACTAGCGGCTACGAGCAGTACTTC. It yields the protein CASGQDRTSGYEQYF.

About this clonotype itself: Lacking the conserved final phenylalanine or tryptophan, this CDR3 likely reflects a read error. This chain links TRBV11-2 with TRBJ2-6; D perhaps matches TRBD2 (7 bases). Germline V gene lookup returns CDR1 SGHAT and CDR2 FQNNGV. The CDR3 extends over 18 amino acids. The CDR3 DNA follows: TGTGCCAGCAGTCCAACTAGGGGGGGAGCCACTGGGGCCAACATCCTGACTTCC. This translates into CASSPTRGGATGANILTS.

A single count supports this clonotype. The CDR3 spells CNARSTGTGSDTIYF. CDR3 nucleotide sequence: TGCAATGCCAGATCTACCGGGACAGGGTCAGACACCATATATTTT. The chain recombines TRBV20-1 with TRBJ1-3; the match to TRBD1 covers 9 bases. CDR3 length equals 15 residues. The germline gives CDR1 DFQATT, CDR2 SNEGSKA (reference sequence).

The chain links TRBV6-2 or TRBV6-3 to TRBJ2-6; the D gene is possibly TRBD1 (5 bases). The CDR3 loop spans 15 amino acids. With 5 bases removed from V and 1 base from J, the gap between germline ends came to 9 bases. Germline V CDR1 and CDR2: MNHEY, SVGEGT. CDR3: CASSPTESGANVLTF. DNA for the CDR3: TGTGCCAGCAGTCCGACAGAATCTGGGGCCAACGTCCTGACTTTC.

On this clonotype itself: The missing conserved phenylalanine or tryptophan at the end of this CDR3 makes a read error likely. The DNA is left out, because the CDR3 cannot be placed on it with certainty; the CDR3 is given as TCRdb lists it. The CDR3 protein is CASSTPDTI. The chain uses TRBV6-1 and TRBJ1-2. Per germline, CDR1 MNHNS and CDR2 SASEGT. The CDR3 length equals 9 residues, ends included.

This chain connects TRBV4-3 to TRBJ1-4; weak D call: TRBD1 (6 bases). This CDR3 is 14 amino acids long. V lost 4 bases to trimming and J lost 6 bases, with 12 bases between them. Germline V CDR1 and CDR2: LGHNA, YSLEER. CDR3 coding DNA: TGCGCCAGCAGCCCAGGACAGAACGATGAAAAACTGTTTTTT. It specifies CASSPGQNDEKLFF.

This clonotype was seen repeatedly, ten times or more. The CDR3 DNA sequence: TGTGCCAGCAGCTTAGATACGATGGTGGATGAGCAGTTCTTC. As protein: CASSLDTMVDEQFF. The chain recombines TRBV11-3 with TRBJ2-1; D ambiguous. The CDR3 covers 14 residues. Between the trimmed V and J ends, which lost 0 bases and 8 bases, there was a span of 11 bases. CDR1 and CDR2 from the germline V gene are SGHNT and YENEEA. The variable domain in full, completed from reference TRBV11-3 and TRBJ2-1, reads EAGVVQSPRYKIIEKKQPVAFWCNPISGHNTLYWYLQNLGQGPELLIRYENEEAVDDSQLPKDRFSAERLKGVDSTLKIQPAELGDSAVYLCASSLDTMVDEQFFGPGTRLTVL.

Comments on this clonotype: Since the CDR3 does not end with the conserved phenylalanine or tryptophan, this likely comes from a read error. The chain carries TRBV11-3 and TRBJ2-2, with D hard to call. CDR3 length equals 14 residues. CDR1 is SGHNT and CDR2 is YENEEA in the germline V gene. Written as DNA, the CDR3 is TGTGCCAGGAGCTCGGGTCGAGCCACCGGGGAGCTGTTTCTT. Amino acids: CARSSGRATGELFL.

In the case of this clonotype: The junction differs from germline at one of its ends, possibly a read error. The chain is built from TRBV29-1 and TRBJ1-1; D is uncertain. This CDR3 is 13 amino acids long. The germline CDR1 and CDR2 sequences are SQVTM and ANQGSEA. This chain's CDR3 is CSAAWGYATEVLF. In DNA form, the CDR3 reads TGCAGCGCCGCCTGGGGATATGCCACTGAAGTTCTCTTT.

Details on this clonotype: The CDR3 carries no conserved terminal phenylalanine or tryptophan, so it likely arises from a read error. This chain joins TRBV11-3 and TRBJ2-1; D possibly corresponds to TRBD2 (5 bases). Germline V gene data show CDR1 as SGHNT and CDR2 as YENEEA. The CDR3 is 16 amino acids. The CDR3 here is CASGLRVARSSNEQFS. In DNA, the CDR3 is TGTGCCAGCGGCCTAAGAGTAGCGCGCTCCTCCAATGAGCAGTTCTCC.

As regards this clonotype: Without the conserved terminal phenylalanine or tryptophan, this CDR3 likely stems from a read error. This rearrangement joins TRBV20-1 to TRBJ1-5; 8 bases fit TRBD1. This CDR3 has 15 amino acids. Germline CDR1 and CDR2: DFQATT and SNEGSKA (reference sequence). Trimming cost V 7 bases and J 1 base; bases outside gene matches: 9. The CDR3 loop is CSVGTGGLSNQPQHS. Written as DNA, the CDR3 is TGCAGTGTGGGGACAGGTGGTCTCAGCAATCAGCCCCAGCATTCT.

The CDR3 here is CAWSLVTNYGYTF. In DNA form, the CDR3 reads TGTGCCTGGAGCCTTGTGACGAACTATGGCTACACCTTC. V and J are TRBV30 and TRBJ1-2; D unclear. V dropped 3 bases and J dropped 2 bases, with 10 bases sitting between them. CDR1 is GTSNPN, CDR2 SVGIG, per germline (reference sequence). The CDR3 contains 13 residues.